This TCR beta chain was identified during a study of human T cells and chemical hapten exposure. Across the study: Each patch test put 0.01% DPC on the upper back, and results were read at 6 days. Study-wide findings and caveats: Following DPC sensitization, TCRs present above 1 in 1000 frequency showed no change. Clustering by CDR3 similarity yielded significantly more large clusters from expanded TCRs than controls.

Time point reported: patch test 1, 2 weeks after DPC sensitization. As to treatment: therapeutic diphenylcyclopropenone sensitization with weekly scalp DPC. During construction of the library, unique molecular identifiers were attached to individual cDNA molecules for quantitative, reproducible TCR counting. TCRdb used MiXCR to reprocess the RACE reads, holding one entry per CDR3 protein. The top ten clones hold 2% to 2.5% of a sample with 380,000 or so distinct CDR3 sequences, approximately 4.4% of them seen once. V shed 2 bases and J 5 bases; nucleotides not matched to a gene: 19. Germline V gives CDR1 SGHRS, CDR2 YFSETQ. The CDR3 runs to 19 residues. This clonotype was observed at least ten times. Its antigen is not known.

The origin of this receptor is a woman between 50 and 59 years old with alopecia areata. Some clones in this sample may be carry-over from other donors' samples. The chain has TRBV5-1 and TRBJ2-7; TRBD2 agrees at 10 bases. The sample consisted of whole blood, taken in connection with sensitization to the hapten diphenylcyclopropenone (DPC). For the CDR3, the DNA is TGCGCCAGCAGCTTAACAGCCATGAGTTCGAGCGGGGGGGCTGACGAGCAGTACTTC. It translates to CASSLTAMSSSGGADEQYF.